Included here is one T cell receptor beta chain sequence, with context. Its cognate antigen is unknown. Isolated RNA was reverse transcribed in full, so expressed TCRB transcripts were sequenced. TCRdb's table, derived via immunoSEQ multiplex PCR, lists solely in-frame clones and lacks some. This sample has 100,000 to 150,000 clones, with 9% found just once. The data stem from a study of beta chain features in type 1 diabetes. Overall study: Researchers looked at approximately 100,000,000 sorted cells across all samples.

One heparinised draw of blood, averaging about 120 mL, came from each donor. The authors sorted CD4+ naive, central memory, regulatory and stem cell-like memory cells via CD45RO/CCR7/CD25/CD127/CD95/CD27. Study observations and caveats: Among patients with Type 1 diabetes, TCRB CDR3s were moderately but significantly shorter in every one of the four CD4+ subsets. It was not settled here whether HLA type affects TCRB rearrangement.

V was clipped by 4 bases and J by 8 bases, with 16 bases between them. Per germline, CDR1 SGHRS and CDR2 YFSETQ. The CDR3 contains 14 residues. The chain carries TRBV5-1 and TRBJ2-1; tentative D call: TRBD2 (5 bases). Sequenced material: central memory CD4+ T cells from blood. The receptor comes from a man aged 30-40 years with type 1 diabetes. The CDR3: CASSPLTSRDEQFF. In nucleotides, the CDR3 is TGCGCCAGCAGCCCCCTAACTAGTCGGGATGAGCAGTTCTTC.